The 24 T cell receptor beta chains listed next were all sequenced from one sample in a study of CD8+ T cells in alopecia areata. RNA extraction and reverse transcription yielded cDNA as sequencing template. The table came from immunoSEQ multiplex PCR; TCRdb's copy has only in-frame clones and leaves some out. Of over 150,000 clones detected, approximately 60% appear once; the ten largest clones hold 4.5% to 6%. Sequenced material: CD8+ T cells sorted from blood. The receptor set was obtained from a human donor in good health.

This chain uses TRBV29-1 with TRBJ1-1; no reliable D call. The CDR3 sequence is 14 residues long. Germline assignment: CDR1 SQVTM and CDR2 ANQGSEA. V dropped 3 bases and J dropped 3 bases, with 14 bases sitting between them. The CDR3 DNA is TGCAGCGTTGAGGATCCGGTTGAGTACACTGAAGCTTTCTTT. Its protein product is CSVEDPVEYTEAFF.

The table lists this clone with a count of one. Within the sample, other DNA sequences also encode this same CDR3. The chain has TRBV18 and TRBJ2-5; D uncertain. Germline assignment: CDR1 KGHSH and CDR2 LQKENI. This CDR3 is built from 12 residues. V lost 2 bases to trimming and J lost 0 bases, with 1 base between them. The CDR3, as DNA: TGTGCCAGCTCACCAGACCAAGAGACCCAGTACTTC. Protein sequence: CASSPDQETQYF.

V gene TRBV29-1 combines with J gene TRBJ1-1; tentatively, D is TRBD1 (5 bases). The germline V gene has CDR1 SQVTM and CDR2 ANQGSEA. The CDR3 is 13 amino acids. Trimming shortened V by 2 bases and J by 4 bases, and 11 bases separated the two germline ends. CDR3 residues: CSVERAGSTEAFF. The CDR3, as DNA: TGCAGCGTTGAACGTGCAGGGAGCACTGAAGCTTTCTTT.

This clone was seen a handful of times. The same CDR3 also results from other DNA sequences found in this sample. The gene calls are TRBV19 and TRBJ1-1, with D possibly TRBD1 on 6 matching bases. This CDR3 contains 11 residues. V lost 6 bases to trimming and J lost 5 bases, with 7 bases between them. The germline V gene encodes CDR1 LNHDA and CDR2 SQIVND (reference sequence). CDR3 nucleotides: TGTGCCAGTAGGAGGGGGACTGAAGCTTTCTTT. Its protein product is CASRRGTEAFF.

CDR3 loop: CASKSGGSSTDTQYF. Written as DNA, the CDR3 is TGCGCCAGCAAGAGCGGGGGTTCTAGCACAGATACGCAGTATTTT. The chain uses TRBV5-1 and TRBJ2-3; the match to TRBD2 covers 8 bases. Germline V gene lookup returns CDR1 SGHRS and CDR2 YFSETQ. The J segment lost 0 bases and the V segment lost 6 bases, leaving 6 bases of the junction unmatched. This CDR3 has 15 residues. Full variable domain (outside the CDR3, taken from reference TRBV5-1 and TRBJ2-3): KAGVTQTPRYLIKTRGQQVTLSCSPISGHRSVSWYQQTPGQGLQFLFEYFSETQRNKGNFPGRFSGRQFSNSRSEMNVSTLELGDSALYLCASKSGGSSTDTQYFGPGTRLTVL.

This clone was picked up a small number of times. V gene TRBV29-1 combines with J gene TRBJ2-7; D is ambiguous. Trimming took off 2 bases at V and 0 bases at J, with 14 bases between the two ends. The CDR3 is 15 amino acids. The germline V gene encodes CDR1 SQVTM and CDR2 ANQGSEA. The CDR3 DNA reads TGCAGCGTTGAAAAGAGTGACATAAGCTCCTACGAGCAGTACTTC. This sequence encodes CSVEKSDISSYEQYF.

This clone was seen more than once but under ten times. This chain uses TRBV19 with TRBJ1-1; perhaps TRBD1 as D (6 bases). Trimming pared 3 bases from V and 6 bases from J, leaving 11 bases between. CDR3 length: 13 amino acids. Germline V lookup: CDR1 LNHDA, CDR2 SQIVND (reference sequence). CDR3 coding DNA: TGTGCCAGTAGTATGGGGGGGCTCGCTGAAGCTTTCTTT. It codes for CASSMGGLAEAFF.

This clone came up once. The genes are TRBV13 and TRBJ2-3, with D tentatively TRBD1 (5 bases). CDR3 length equals 14 residues. CDR1 and CDR2 from the germline V gene are PRHDT and FYEKMQ (reference sequence). V gave up 3 bases and J gave up 2 bases, with 9 bases separating them. CDR3 sequence (DNA): TGTGCCAGCAGCTTCGAAGGGGCCACAGATACGCAGTATTTT. This encodes CASSFEGATDTQYF.

This rearrangement joins TRBV29-1 to TRBJ2-3; 8 bases agree with TRBD1. Germline V gene data show CDR1 as SQVTM and CDR2 as ANQGSEA. J lost 1 base, V lost 6 bases, and 12 bases had no gene match. The CDR3 contains 16 residues. The CDR3, as DNA: TGCAGCGTCGGGGACAGGCGGAGGGGAGGCACAGATACGCAGTATTTT. Encoded protein: CSVGDRRRGGTDTQYF.

The V and J genes are TRBV4-1 and TRBJ1-1; a weak D match, TRBD1 (6 bases). Germline CDR1 is MGHRA and CDR2 is YSYEKL. V was shortened by 5 bases and J by 3 bases, with 16 bases between the two germline ends. This CDR3 comprises 15 residues. The CDR3 spells CASSTMGQGHTEAFF. CDR3 DNA: TGCGCCAGCAGCACAATGGGGCAGGGGCACACTGAAGCTTTCTTT.

V usage is TRBV2 and J usage is TRBJ2-5; perhaps TRBD2 as D (6 bases). The CDR3 has 18 residues. V lost 7 bases, J lost 4 bases, and 28 bases lay in between. Germline values: CDR1 SNHLY, CDR2 FYNNEI. The CDR3 DNA sequence: TGTGCCAGCACCCGTAGGGAAGCGGGTCCTACCGGGGGAGAGACCCAGTACTTC. The encoded protein is CASTRREAGPTGGETQYF. Full variable domain (missing parts from reference TRBV2 and TRBJ2-5): EPEVTQTPSHQVTQMGQEVILRCVPISNHLYFYWYRQILGQKVEFLVSFYNNEISEKSEIFDDQFSVERPDGSNFTLKIRSTKLEDSAMYFCASTRREAGPTGGETQYFGPGTRLLVL.

The V call is TRBV6-5, the J call TRBJ1-2, with TRBD1 matching over 7 bases. V lost 6 bases, J lost 3 bases, and 7 bases stayed unmatched. This CDR3 is 14 amino acids long. The germline V gene has CDR1 MNHEY and CDR2 SVGAGI. The CDR3 nucleotides read TGTGCCAGCAGGGAAGGGGGCGCCTACTATGGCTACACCTTC. This codes for CASREGGAYYGYTF.

The genes are TRBV6-4 and TRBJ1-2; D is ambiguous. Germline CDR1 reads MRHNA; CDR2 reads SNTAGT. This CDR3 comprises 16 residues. Trimming took 5 bases from V and 0 from J, leaving 16 bases between them. The CDR3 DNA follows: TGTGCCAGCAGTAAAAAGTCGACGGATGCTAACTATGGCTACACCTTC. As protein: CASSKKSTDANYGYTF.

Only a few counts were recorded for this clone. This chain links TRBV7-9 with TRBJ1-5, with a tentative D call TRBD1 (5 bases). With 0 bases removed from V and 1 base from J, the gap between germline ends came to 10 bases. This CDR3 is built from 16 residues. Germline values: CDR1 SEHNR, CDR2 FQNEAQ (reference sequence). For the CDR3, the DNA is TGTGCCAGCAGCTTAGCGGGGGTCGGCAGCAATCAGCCCCAGCATTTT. Protein: CASSLAGVGSNQPQHF.

This clone occurred a few times. The genes are TRBV29-1 and TRBJ1-5; D not certain. Germline assignment: CDR1 SQVTM and CDR2 ANQGSEA. Deletions cut 6 bases from V and 6 bases from J, with 12 bases between. The CDR3 extends over 12 amino acids. The CDR3 is CSVRELGQPQHF. Here the CDR3 DNA reads TGCAGCGTACGTGAATTAGGTCAGCCCCAGCATTTT.

V and J are TRBV29-1 and TRBJ1-2; the D is unclear. CDR1 and CDR2 (germline): SQVTM, ANQGSEA. Between the trimmed V and J ends, which lost 8 bases and 8 bases, there was a span of 15 bases. This CDR3 has 11 residues. CDR3 sequence: CSSTWGYGYTF. The CDR3 bases are TGCAGCTCGACTTGGGGATACGGCTACACCTTC.

The chain joins TRBV13 to TRBJ2-5, with D possibly matching TRBD2 (5 bases). Germline lookup yields CDR1 PRHDT and CDR2 FYEKMQ (reference sequence). The V gene lost 5 bases and the J gene lost 2 bases, with 12 bases spanning the gap. The CDR3 totals 14 residues. The CDR3 loop is CASSLLRGQETQYF. The CDR3 DNA sequence: TGTGCCAGCAGCCTACTCCGAGGGCAAGAGACCCAGTACTTC.

The V gene is TRBV7-6, the J gene TRBJ2-3; D gene unclear. The CDR3 has 16 residues. The germline V and J ends were trimmed by 6 bases and 2 bases, with 18 bases remaining between them. Germline V gene lookup returns CDR1 SGHVS and CDR2 FNYEAQ. The CDR3 DNA reads TGTGCCAGCAGTCTCCCCGCCTCAGGACCCACAGATACGCAGTATTTT. Translation: CASSLPASGPTDTQYF.

The genes are TRBV13 and TRBJ2-5; 10 bases are shared with TRBD2. V lost 6 bases and J lost 2; bases outside the gene matches: 9. From germline, CDR1 is PRHDT and CDR2 FYEKMQ (reference sequence). CDR3 size: 16 residues. CDR3 in amino acids: CASSSPSGGGQETQYF. CDR3 nucleotide sequence: TGTGCCAGCAGTTCCCCTAGCGGGGGCGGACAAGAGACCCAGTACTTC.

The chain has TRBV6-1 and TRBJ1-2, with no clear D. The CDR3 is made up of 14 amino acids. Trimming left V 5 bases short and J 4 bases short, with 14 bases between. The germline CDR1 and CDR2 sequences are MNHNS and SASEGT. CDR3: CASSLQTSSYGYTF. The CDR3 bases are TGTGCCAGCAGTCTCCAGACGTCCAGCTATGGCTACACCTTC.

In its sample, this clone was seen once. The chain combines TRBV7-9 with TRBJ2-7; D not certain. V was shortened by 4 bases and J by 2 bases, with 15 bases between the two germline ends. There are 15 residues in the CDR3. CDR1 and CDR2 (germline): SEHNR, FQNEAQ (reference sequence). Here the CDR3 reads CASSSAMDLTYEQYF. For the CDR3, the DNA is TGTGCCAGCAGCTCCGCCATGGACCTTACCTACGAGCAGTACTTC.

This rearrangement joins TRBV5-6 to TRBJ2-2; TRBD2 matches at 8 bases. V gave up 0 bases and J gave up 3 bases; unmatched junction bases: 4. Germline V gives CDR1 SGHDT, CDR2 YYEEEE. CDR3 length: 16 amino acids. DNA of the CDR3: TGTGCCAGCAGCTTGGGCAGCGGGGGTTACACCGGGGAGCTGTTTTTT. This gives the protein CASSLGSGGYTGELFF.

The V and J genes are TRBV4-1 and TRBJ2-3, with no clear D. The V end was cut by 0 bases, the J end by 2 bases, with 6 bases between. This CDR3 contains 14 residues. Germline CDR1 is MGHRA and CDR2 is YSYEKL. DNA of the CDR3: TGCGCCAGCAGCCAAGAGGCCTTCACAGATACGCAGTATTTT. Translation: CASSQEAFTDTQYF.

The genes are TRBV5-4 and TRBJ2-7; D may be TRBD1 (5 bases). V lost 1 base to trimming and J lost 0 bases, with 8 bases between them. The CDR3 has 14 amino acids. The V gene's germline CDR1 is SGHNT and CDR2 YYREEE (reference sequence). CDR3 region: CASSLNGASYEQYF. CDR3 nucleotide sequence: TGTGCCAGCAGCTTGAATGGGGCCTCCTACGAGCAGTACTTC. Combining the CDR3 with reference TRBV5-4 and TRBJ2-7 gives the whole variable domain ETGVTQSPTHLIKTRGQQVTLRCSSQSGHNTVSWYQQALGQGPQFIFQYYREEENGRGNFPPRFSGLQFPNYSSELNVNALELDDSALYLCASSLNGASYEQYFGPGTRLTVT.